Described below is a single TCR beta chain sequence and its context. Its binding antigen is unknown. The input lacks base qualities; no much larger clone sits a single base away. The CDR3 has 14 amino acids, counting the end cysteine and phenylalanine. Here the CDR3 DNA is all that survives: 42 bases in frame from base 1. According to the germline V gene (reference sequence), CDR1 reads SGHNT and CDR2 reads YYREEE. TCRbeta CDR3 regions were amplified from genomic DNA by means of the immunoSEQ Assay, a bias-controlled multiplex PCR. As for the authors' bioinformatics: The number of nucleated cells in each sample was estimated from the amplification of reference gene primers within the assay. To quantify the absolute abundance of each unique TCRbeta CDR3 rearrangement, sequence reads were collapsed and filtered. Productive Simpson clonality was computed per sample as the square root of Simpson's diversity index over productive rearrangements. TCRdb took this table from immuneACCESS and kept in-frame rearrangements with V and J called. Such tables lack part of the clones; where checked against another copy, unresolved V genes explain under half of the gap, and the rest is unexplained. Clonal size and the V and J genes are those of that table, whereas D and trimming came from the DNA. The sample data list roughly 17,000 clones, and approximately 89% of these were observed just once. Jointly, the top ten make up about 5.6% of the sample.

This sample is part of a study of blood T cell repertoires in COVID-19 (dated by TCRdb to 2019 to 2021). With regard to the full study: Samples covering the acute and convalescent phases of COVID-19 were provided by collaborators in the United States, Italy and Spain. A de-identified subject ID, COVID-19 status, age in years and sex were almost always included in the sample metadata. Subjects who had been exposed to COVID-19, were actively infected with it, or had recovered from it provided the deeply sampled blood TCRbeta repertoires that made up the dataset. HLA class I and class II types, where available, came from metadata supplied by the sample provider rather than from assay-based typing. The repertoires were released in a freely available public database intended as a resource for research on the immune response to SARS-CoV-2. The material from the prospective study consisted of cDNA or gDNA derived from T cells, B-cell-depleted T cells, or PBMCs. The samples were drawn from two sources: the first 160 participants of the ongoing ImmuneRACE study, and approximately 1,300 subjects contributed by 6 global collaborators.

Each collaborating institution followed its own protocols to collect whole blood in K2EDTA tubes. For TCRbeta analysis, collaborator samples were shipped as frozen whole blood, as isolated PBMCs, or as DNA extracted from either sample type. Broad study findings and their caveats: The quantity of clinical and demographic metadata differed by source and by participant and was supplied without curation.

The chain couples TRBV5-4 to TRBJ2-5; the D segment could be TRBD2, given 5 matching bases. The end of the DNA aligns better with TRBJ2-7, so the J call may be wrong. This TCR came from a human donor in a cohort sampled during active COVID-19. The sequencing sample was made of peripheral blood. The CDR3 protein sequence reads: CASSYGLRGYEQYF. In nucleotides, the sequence is TGTGCCAGCAGCTATGGACTCCGCGGGTACGAGCAGTACTTC.